The present entry profiles one T cell receptor (beta chain) with its context. This sample is drawn from a study of blood T cell repertoires in COVID-19. This table comes from immunoSEQ multiplex PCR, and its TCRdb copy is limited to in-frame clones, with some not included. The repertoire consists of some 150,000 clones, with approximately 88% occurring once and the leading ten covering 3.5% to 4%. The sequence came from an older woman who had recovered from COVID-19. Material for sequencing was peripheral blood.

The CDR3 sequence: CASSLYRIGGDTQYF. The CDR3 DNA sequence: TGTGCCAGCAGTTTATACCGGATAGGGGGAGATACGCAGTATTTT. The chain joins TRBV27 to TRBJ2-3, with a weak D call TRBD1 (6 bases). CDR3 length equals 15 residues. CDR1 is MNHEY and CDR2 is SMNVEV in the germline V gene (reference sequence). Trimming took off 1 base at V and 5 bases at J, with 13 bases between the two ends.